A single sample gave rise to the 7 T cell receptor beta chains below, sequenced in a study of blood T cell repertoires in COVID-19 (dated by TCRdb to about 2020). Receptors were amplified or captured by the immunoSEQ multiplex PCR assay. TCRdb's version of the immuneACCESS table is confined to in-frame rearrangements and falls short of the full clone set. An unresolved V gene accounts for under half of the shortfall where checked; the remainder is of unknown origin. The sample table contains about 95,000 clones; only one count was recorded for about nine tenths of them. Together, the top ten hold more than 3% of the sample. Material: peripheral blood. These TCRs come from a woman aged 70-85 years with acute or convalescent COVID-19.

V and J are TRBV6-5 and TRBJ1-5; weak D call: TRBD1 (6 bases). V lost 4 bases to trimming and J lost 1 base, with 11 bases between them. The germline CDR1 and CDR2 sequences are MNHEY and SVGAGI. The CDR3 spans 15 residues. Here the CDR3 reads CASSSGEGSNQPQHF. The CDR3 coding sequence is TGTGCCAGCAGTTCAGGGGAGGGAAGCAATCAGCCCCAGCATTTT.

The CDR3 nucleotides read TGTGCCAGCAGTTACCCTAATAATTCACCCCTCCACTTT. Encoded protein: CASSYPNNSPLHF. This rearrangement joins TRBV6-5 to TRBJ1-6; no firm D call. Trimming took 2 bases from V and 5 from J, leaving 4 bases between them. CDR1 is MNHEY and CDR2 is SVGAGI in the germline V gene. The CDR3 is made up of 13 amino acids.

The genes are TRBV7-9 and TRBJ1-6; 9 bases are shared with TRBD1. CDR3 size: 14 residues. Per germline, CDR1 SEHNR and CDR2 FQNEAQ (reference sequence). J was trimmed by 9 bases and V by 3 bases; bases with no gene match: 3. The CDR3 loop reads CASSLPGQGSPLHF. The CDR3 DNA follows: TGTGCCAGCAGCTTGCCGGGACAGGGTTCACCCCTCCACTTT. The entire variable domain, with the rest obtained from reference TRBV7-9 and TRBJ1-6, is as follows: DTGVSQNPRHKITKRGQNVTFRCDPISEHNRLYWYRQTLGQGPEFLTYFQNEAQLEKSRLLSDRFSAERPKGSFSTLEIQRTEQGDSAMYLCASSLPGQGSPLHFGNGTRLTVT.

V gene TRBV5-8 combines with J gene TRBJ2-1; 9 bases align to TRBD1. The CDR3 loop spans 14 amino acids. V lost 6 bases and J lost 7; bases outside the gene matches: 8. CDR1 is SGHTS, CDR2 YDEGEE, per germline. CDR3 bases: TGTGCCAGCATGAGGGGACAGGGACGAAATGAGCAGTTCTTC. Amino acid sequence: CASMRGQGRNEQFF.

The V and J genes are TRBV19 and TRBJ2-1, with unresolved D. Germline assignment: CDR1 LNHDA and CDR2 SQIVND (reference sequence). Trimming removed 7 bases from V and 0 bases from J, with 13 bases in between. The CDR3 is made up of 15 amino acids. The DNA for the CDR3 is TGTGCCAGTAAGGCGGCTACACGCTCCTACAATGAGCAGTTCTTC. Translating gives CASKAATRSYNEQFF.

J is TRBJ2-5 and V is TRBV9, with 8 bases that match TRBD2. This CDR3 has 14 residues. V lost 3 bases and J lost 4; bases outside the gene matches: 5. Germline values: CDR1 SGDLS, CDR2 YYNGEE. The CDR3 spells CASSGSSGGETQYF. CDR3 in DNA: TGTGCCAGCAGCGGGTCAAGCGGGGGAGAGACCCAGTACTTC.

This clone came up once. V is TRBV5-1 and J is TRBJ1-2, with 8 bases identical to TRBD1. The V segment lost 0 bases and the J segment 6 bases; nucleotides outside the gene matches: 4. Germline V lookup: CDR1 SGHRS, CDR2 YFSETQ. The CDR3 is 14 residues long. CDR3 residues: CASSLDRGGHGYTF. The CDR3 DNA reads TGCGCCAGCAGCTTGGACAGGGGGGGTCATGGCTACACCTTC.